Following are 13 T cell receptor beta chains from one sample sequenced in a study of OX40 agonist ivuxolimab in advanced cancers. Produced via immunoSEQ multiplex PCR; TCRdb's table is partial and in-frame only. Of about 94,000 clones in the sample, around 94% were seen once. Sequencing used CD4+ or CD8+ T cells sorted from blood, obtained in a trial of the OX40 agonist ivuxolimab. The receptor set was obtained from an adult with an advanced solid tumor such as melanoma, head and neck, liver or kidney cancer.

The J gene is TRBJ2-2, the V gene TRBV5-1; 10 bases are shared with TRBD1. Losses at the gene ends were 0 bases for V and 6 bases for J; bases not matched to a gene: 11. The CDR3 extends over 18 amino acids. Germline V gives CDR1 SGHRS, CDR2 YFSETQ. CDR3 amino acids: CASSLAGGQGRFAGELFF. CDR3 coding DNA: TGCGCCAGCAGCTTGGCCGGGGGACAGGGGAGGTTCGCCGGGGAGCTGTTTTTT.

This CDR3 is CASSAFKRGARETQYF. Here the CDR3 DNA reads TGTGCCAGCAGCGCCTTCAAGAGGGGGGCGAGGGAGACCCAGTACTTC. This chain joins TRBV5-6 and TRBJ2-5; D possibly uses TRBD1 or TRBD2 (6 bases each). This CDR3 region has 16 residues. The germline V gene encodes CDR1 SGHDT and CDR2 YYEEEE. V was cut by 4 bases and J by 5 bases, with 21 bases left in between.

This chain links TRBV4-3 with TRBJ1-1; perhaps TRBD1 as D (5 bases). The germline CDR1 and CDR2 sequences are LGHNA and YSLEER. Trimming cost V 1 base and J 8 bases, with 17 bases left between them. The CDR3 runs to 15 residues. CDR3 in amino acids: CASSQVRQGFSEAFF. The CDR3 DNA sequence: TGCGCCAGCAGCCAAGTCCGCCAGGGATTTTCCGAAGCTTTCTTT.

This clone was seen a few times. CDR3 in amino acids: CASSAGGNTEAFF. CDR3 in DNA: TGTGCCAGCAGTGCAGGGGGGAACACTGAAGCTTTCTTT. The rearrangement uses TRBV2 and TRBJ1-1; 7 nucleotides align to TRBD1. The CDR3 totals 13 residues. The germline CDR1 and CDR2 sequences are SNHLY and FYNNEI. V shed 4 bases and J 1 base; nucleotides not matched to a gene: 0.

The chain's CDR3 is CASSPPSGGLVGQYF. The CDR3 DNA is TGTGCCAGCAGTCCCCCCTCGGGGGGGCTGGTAGGGCAGTACTTC. This rearrangement joins TRBV7-6 to TRBJ2-7; 8 bases align to TRBD2. This CDR3 contains 15 residues. The junction had 16 bases not matched to a gene; V was cut back by 6 bases and J by 9 bases. Germline lookup yields CDR1 SGHVS and CDR2 FNYEAQ.

The gene calls are TRBV7-8 and TRBJ1-1; D gene ambiguous. The V end was cut by 2 bases, the J end by 0 bases, with 7 bases between. Germline CDR1 SGHVS, CDR2 FQNEAQ. CDR3 length equals 14 residues. CDR3 sequence (DNA): TGTGCCAGCAGCTTAACAGATCTGAACACTGAAGCTTTCTTT. Translated, it gives CASSLTDLNTEAFF.

V usage is TRBV28 and J usage is TRBJ1-3; no clear D. Trimming shortened V by 8 bases and J by 4 bases, and 15 bases separated the two germline ends. Per germline, CDR1 MDHEN and CDR2 SYDVKM. This CDR3 comprises 14 residues. As DNA, the CDR3 is TGTGCCAGCGGGCTGACCGCTCCGGGAAACACCATATATTTT. As protein: CASGLTAPGNTIYF.

Worth noting for this clone: The identical CDR3 is also encoded by other nucleotide sequences in the sample. CDR3 amino acids: CASSPGQGNTEAFF. The CDR3, as DNA: TGTGCCAGCTCACCGGGACAGGGGAACACTGAAGCTTTCTTT. The rearrangement joins TRBV18 to TRBJ1-1; 9 nucleotides align to TRBD1. The CDR3 covers 14 residues. From germline, CDR1 is KGHSH and CDR2 LQKENI. Losses at the gene ends were 3 bases for V and 1 base for J; bases not matched to a gene: 0.

The CDR3 loop is CASSLSGQETQYF. DNA for the CDR3: TGTGCCAGCAGTTTATCAGGACAAGAGACCCAGTACTTC. The chain employs TRBV28 and TRBJ2-5; D is ambiguous. The V gene lost 1 base and the J gene lost 2 bases, with 5 bases spanning the gap. The CDR3 sequence is 13 residues long. CDR1 MDHEN and CDR2 SYDVKM come from the germline V gene.

This clone was recorded once. The chain carries TRBV19 and TRBJ1-2; 7 bases align to TRBD1. Germline V gene data show CDR1 as LNHDA and CDR2 as SQIVND (reference sequence). V lost 5 bases to trimming and J lost 8 bases; unmatched junction nucleotides: 11. The CDR3 loop spans 14 amino acids. CDR3 in amino acids: CASSVTQGGQGYTF. Here the CDR3 DNA reads TGTGCCAGTAGTGTAACGCAGGGGGGCCAAGGCTACACCTTC. The whole variable domain, filled in from reference TRBV19 and TRBJ1-2, reads DGGITQSPKYLFRKEGQNVTLSCEQNLNHDAMYWYRQDPGQGLRLIYYSQIVNDFQKGDIAEGYSVSREKKESFPLTVTSAQKNPTAFYLCASSVTQGGQGYTFGSGTRLTVV.

The chain employs TRBV9 and TRBJ2-7; TRBD1 is a possible D gene (6 bases). The V gene lost 0 bases and the J gene lost 3 bases, with 10 bases spanning the gap. The germline gives CDR1 SGDLS, CDR2 YYNGEE. The CDR3 consists of 14 residues. In nucleotides, the CDR3 is TGTGCCAGCAGCGTAGGGACAGATCTCTACGAGCAGTACTTC. This gives the protein CASSVGTDLYEQYF.

The genes are TRBV28 and TRBJ1-2; maybe TRBD1 (6 bases). The germline V gene has CDR1 MDHEN and CDR2 SYDVKM. Trimming removed 3 bases from V and 4 bases from J, with 15 bases in between. CDR3 size: 15 residues. The CDR3 sequence is CASSLMLQGGYGYTF. The CDR3 DNA is TGTGCCAGCAGTTTGATGCTACAGGGTGGCTATGGCTACACCTTC.

This clone has just a few counts. Other nucleotide sequences in the sample specify the same CDR3. The chain is built from TRBV30 and TRBJ2-7; D is uncertain. CDR1 GTSNPN and CDR2 SVGIG come from the germline V gene (reference sequence). The V gene lost 0 bases and the J gene lost 1 base, with 4 bases spanning the gap. The length of the CDR3 is 12 residues. The CDR3 DNA is TGTGCCTGGAGTGTCAGTTCCTACGAGCAGTACTTC. Translation gives CAWSVSSYEQYF.